The entry below gives a single T cell receptor (beta chain) sequence along with its context. Its antigen is as yet unknown. Researchers ran the PCR with 60 Vbeta and 13 Jbeta primers. Data came from immunoSEQ multiplex PCR; TCRdb stores just in-frame clones and leaves some out. Among about 160,000 clones listed, about 64% were seen once. This entry is derived from a study of cytomegalovirus exposure and HLA in healthy donors. Overall study results and limits: Associated with cytomegalovirus, according to the listing, were 150 to 200 TCR beta chains. High sensitivity and specificity were reportedly achieved when the classifier diagnosed cytomegalovirus status.

V lost 4 bases, J lost 6 bases, and 9 bases stayed unmatched. From germline, CDR1 is PRHDT and CDR2 FYEKMQ (reference sequence). The CDR3 totals 14 residues. The source is a man aged 50 to 59 in good health and CMV-seronegative. Sample: PBMCs. The rearrangement links TRBV13 to TRBJ2-7, with 7 positions matching TRBD1. The CDR3 here is CASSSSATGFEQYF. Written as DNA, the CDR3 is TGTGCCAGCAGCTCATCCGCGACAGGGTTCGAGCAGTACTTC.